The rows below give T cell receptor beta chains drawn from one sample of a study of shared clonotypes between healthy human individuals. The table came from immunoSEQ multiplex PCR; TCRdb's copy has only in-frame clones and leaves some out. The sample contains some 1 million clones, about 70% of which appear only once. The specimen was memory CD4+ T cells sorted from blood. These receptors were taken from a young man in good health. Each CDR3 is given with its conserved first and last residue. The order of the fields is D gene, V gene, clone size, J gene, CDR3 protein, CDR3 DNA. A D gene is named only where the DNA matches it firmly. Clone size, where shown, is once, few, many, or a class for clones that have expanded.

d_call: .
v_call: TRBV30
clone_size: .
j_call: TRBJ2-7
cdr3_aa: CAWSPNTYEQYF
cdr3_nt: TGTGCCTGGAGTCCTAATACCTACGAGCAGTACTTC

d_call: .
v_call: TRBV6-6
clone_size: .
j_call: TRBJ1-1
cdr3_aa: CASSYSSSEAFF
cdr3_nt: TGTGCCAGCAGTTACTCGAGCAGTGAAGCTTTCTTT

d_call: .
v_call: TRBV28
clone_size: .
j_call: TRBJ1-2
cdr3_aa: CASGPGSRFDYGYTF
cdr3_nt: TGTGCCAGCGGGCCCGGGAGTCGGTTCGACTATGGCTACACCTTC

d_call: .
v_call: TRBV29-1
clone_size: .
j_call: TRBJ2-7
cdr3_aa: CSVEDPEQGYEQYF
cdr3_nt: TGCAGCGTTGAAGATCCTGAACAGGGTTACGAGCAGTACTTC

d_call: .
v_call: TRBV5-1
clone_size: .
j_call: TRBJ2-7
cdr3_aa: CASSLEEGIYEQYF
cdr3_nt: TGCGCCAGCAGCTTGGAGGAGGGGATCTACGAGCAGTACTTC

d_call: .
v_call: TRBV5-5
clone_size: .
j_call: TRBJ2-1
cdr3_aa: CASSLIGVNEQFF
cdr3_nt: TGTGCCAGCAGCTTGATCGGGGTCAATGAGCAGTTCTTC

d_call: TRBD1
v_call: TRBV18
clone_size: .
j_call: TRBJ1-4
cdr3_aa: CASSPQGARLSTNEKLFF
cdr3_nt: TGTGCCAGCTCACCGCAGGGGGCGCGCCTTTCAACTAATGAAAAACTGTTTTTT

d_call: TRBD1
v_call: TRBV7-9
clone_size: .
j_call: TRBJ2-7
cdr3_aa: CASSLDREFYEQYF
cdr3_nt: TGTGCCAGCAGCTTGGACAGGGAATTCTACGAGCAGTACTTC

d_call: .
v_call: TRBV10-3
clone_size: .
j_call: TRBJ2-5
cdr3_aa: CAISGGGANQETQYF
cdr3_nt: TGTGCCATCAGTGGAGGCGGGGCCAACCAAGAGACCCAGTACTTC

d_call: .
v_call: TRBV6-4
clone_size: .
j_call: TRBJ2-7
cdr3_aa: CGQAGSFGEQYF
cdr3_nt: TGTGGCCAGGCTGGGTCTTTCGGCGAGCAGTACTTC

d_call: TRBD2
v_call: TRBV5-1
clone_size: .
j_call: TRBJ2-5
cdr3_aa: CASSRASGETQYF
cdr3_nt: TGCGCCAGCAGCCGCGCTAGCGGAGAGACCCAGTACTTC

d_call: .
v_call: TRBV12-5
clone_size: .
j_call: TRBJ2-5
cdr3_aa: CASGLVQTEETQYF
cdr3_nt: TGTGCTAGTGGTTTGGTACAGACAGAAGAGACCCAGTACTTC

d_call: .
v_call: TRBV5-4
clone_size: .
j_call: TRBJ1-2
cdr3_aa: CASSRNTLRGDGYTF
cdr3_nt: TGTGCCAGCAGCCGAAACACCCTCAGGGGTGACGGCTACACCTTC

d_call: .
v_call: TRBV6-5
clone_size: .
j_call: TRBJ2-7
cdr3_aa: CASRLSGTGDYEQYF
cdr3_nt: TGTGCCAGCAGACTATCCGGGACCGGAGACTACGAGCAGTACTTC

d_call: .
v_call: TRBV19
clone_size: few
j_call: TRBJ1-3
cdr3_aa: CASSTPQASGNTIYF
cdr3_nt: TGTGCCAGTAGTACACCGCAAGCCTCTGGAAACACCATATATTTT

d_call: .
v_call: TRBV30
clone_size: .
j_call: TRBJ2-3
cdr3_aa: CAWNRGGTDTQYF
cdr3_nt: TGTGCCTGGAACAGGGGGGGGACAGATACGCAGTATTTT

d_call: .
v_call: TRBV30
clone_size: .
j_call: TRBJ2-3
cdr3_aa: CAWKLLTDTQYF
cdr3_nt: TGTGCCTGGAAGCTTCTCACAGATACGCAGTATTTT

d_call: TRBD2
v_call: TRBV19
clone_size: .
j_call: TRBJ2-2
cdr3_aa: CASSLVGGAAGELFF
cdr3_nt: TGTGCCAGTAGTTTGGTGGGAGGGGCTGCCGGGGAGCTGTTTTTT

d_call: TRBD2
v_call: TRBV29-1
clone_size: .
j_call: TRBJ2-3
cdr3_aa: CSALKGLAGGLGTQYF
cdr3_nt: TGCAGCGCCTTAAAAGGACTAGCGGGGGGTCTTGGGACGCAGTATTTT

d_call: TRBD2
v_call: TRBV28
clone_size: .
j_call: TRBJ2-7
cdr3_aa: CASSILAGPYEQYF
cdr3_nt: TGTGCCAGCAGTATCCTAGCGGGGCCCTACGAGCAGTACTTC

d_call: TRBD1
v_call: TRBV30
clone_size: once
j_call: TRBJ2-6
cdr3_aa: CARSPGTVLWSGANVLTF
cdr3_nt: TGTGCCCGATCCCCCGGGACAGTGCTTTGGTCTGGGGCCAACGTCCTGACTTTC

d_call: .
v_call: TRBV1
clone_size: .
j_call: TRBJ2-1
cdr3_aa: CTSSQVGGSSYNEQFF
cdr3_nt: TGCACCAGCAGCCAAGTTGGTGGGAGCTCCTACAATGAGCAGTTCTTC

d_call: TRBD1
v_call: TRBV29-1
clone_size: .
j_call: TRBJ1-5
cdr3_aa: CSVGTDSNQPQHF
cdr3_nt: TGCAGCGTAGGGACAGATAGCAATCAGCCCCAGCATTTT

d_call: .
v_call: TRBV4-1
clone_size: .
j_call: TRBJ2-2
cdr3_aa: CASSQGRDPGELFF
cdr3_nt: TGCGCCAGCAGCCAAGGTCGAGATCCCGGGGAGCTGTTTTTT

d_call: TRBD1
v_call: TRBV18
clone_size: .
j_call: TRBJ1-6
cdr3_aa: CASSPTGTGAYNSPLHF
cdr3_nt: TGTGCCAGCTCACCAACCGGAACAGGGGCCTATAATTCACCCCTCCACTTT

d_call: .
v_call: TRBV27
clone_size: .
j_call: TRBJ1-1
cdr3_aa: CASSLRRGEAFF
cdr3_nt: TGTGCCAGCAGTCTGCGTAGGGGAGAAGCTTTCTTT

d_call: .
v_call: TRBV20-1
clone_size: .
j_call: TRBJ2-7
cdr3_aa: CSASMSYEQYF
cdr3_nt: TGCAGTGCTAGCATGAGCTACGAGCAGTACTTC

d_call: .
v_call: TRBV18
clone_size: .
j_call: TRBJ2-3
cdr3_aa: CASSPRVSTDTQYF
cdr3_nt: TGTGCCAGCTCACCACGGGTTAGCACAGATACGCAGTATTTT

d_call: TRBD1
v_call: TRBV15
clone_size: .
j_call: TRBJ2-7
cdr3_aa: CATSRWGQGDNEQYF
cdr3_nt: TGTGCCACCAGCAGATGGGGACAGGGGGACAACGAGCAGTACTTC

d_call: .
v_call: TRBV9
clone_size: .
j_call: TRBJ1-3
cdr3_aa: CASSVDRVHGNTIYF
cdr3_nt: TGTGCCAGCAGCGTAGATAGAGTGCATGGAAACACCATATATTTT

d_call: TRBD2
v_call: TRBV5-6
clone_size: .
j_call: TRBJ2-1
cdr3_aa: CASSSAGASIYEQFF
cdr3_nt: TGTGCCAGCAGCTCAGCGGGGGCCTCCATCTATGAGCAGTTCTTC

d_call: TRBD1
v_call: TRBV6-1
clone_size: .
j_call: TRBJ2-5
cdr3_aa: CASTRDSQETQYF
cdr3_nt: TGTGCCAGCACTAGGGACAGCCAAGAGACCCAGTACTTC

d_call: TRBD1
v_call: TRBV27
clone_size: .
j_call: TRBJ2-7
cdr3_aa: CASNKLTGEVAYEQYF
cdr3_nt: TGTGCCAGCAATAAATTAACAGGGGAAGTGGCCTACGAGCAGTACTTC

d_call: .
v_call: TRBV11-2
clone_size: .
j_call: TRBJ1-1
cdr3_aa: CASSLALGGRAFF
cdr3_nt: TGTGCCAGCAGCTTAGCTCTTGGGGGGCGAGCTTTCTTT

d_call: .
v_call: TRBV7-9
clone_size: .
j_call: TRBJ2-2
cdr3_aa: CASSQAVPGELFF
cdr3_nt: TGTGCCAGCAGCCAGGCAGTGCCCGGGGAGCTGTTTTTT

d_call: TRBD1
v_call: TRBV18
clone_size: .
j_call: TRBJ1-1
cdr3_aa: CASSPRTGENTEAFF
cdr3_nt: TGTGCCAGCTCACCTCGGACAGGGGAGAACACTGAAGCTTTCTTT

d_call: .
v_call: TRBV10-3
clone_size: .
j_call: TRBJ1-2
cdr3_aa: CAIRTEGVVYGYTF
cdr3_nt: TGTGCCATCAGGACCGAGGGGGTGGTCTATGGCTACACCTTC

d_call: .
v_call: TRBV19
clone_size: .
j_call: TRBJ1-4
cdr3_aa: CATGGAGLTNEKLFF
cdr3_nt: TGTGCCACCGGGGGGGCCGGCCTCACTAATGAAAAACTGTTTTTT

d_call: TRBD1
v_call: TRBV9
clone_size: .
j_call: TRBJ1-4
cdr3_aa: CASSVGTGALQSEKLFF
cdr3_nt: TGTGCCAGCAGCGTTGGGACAGGGGCCCTCCAGAGCGAAAAACTGTTTTTT

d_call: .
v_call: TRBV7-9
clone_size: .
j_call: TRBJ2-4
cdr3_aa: CASSLNSVVLRAKNIQYF
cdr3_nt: TGTGCCAGCAGCTTAAATTCCGTTGTTCTTAGGGCCAAAAACATTCAGTACTTC

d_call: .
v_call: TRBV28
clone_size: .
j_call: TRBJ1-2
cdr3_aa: CASSTDSPYGYTF
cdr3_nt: TGTGCCAGCAGCACCGACAGTCCCTATGGCTACACCTTC

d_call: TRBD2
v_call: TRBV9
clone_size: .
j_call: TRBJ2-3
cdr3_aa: CASSVAAGGITDTQYF
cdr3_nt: TGTGCCAGCAGCGTAGCTGCGGGGGGCATCACAGATACGCAGTATTTT